This T cell receptor beta chain originates from a study of T cells in Graves' hyperthyroidism and ophthalmopathy (dated by TCRdb to about 2019). Describing the broader study: Peripheral blood samples were taken at initial diagnosis, before any treatment was given. A discovery cohort of about 96 patients, 43 with Graves' ophthalmopathy and about 58 with stable Graves' hyperthyroidism, was used to find distinguishing TCR V-J signatures. Prospective prediction of ophthalmopathy was tested in an independent validation cohort of some 20 hyperthyroidism patients and some 17 patients who later progressed to ophthalmopathy. The 100 or so discovery patients were randomly split 7:3 into training and test sets. The study also compared thyroid tissue and blood T-cell repertoires from more than 5 Graves' hyperthyroidism patients. After sampling, hyperthyroidism patients received methimazole starting at 30 mg daily, and ophthalmopathy patients received high-dose intravenous methylprednisolone. According to the paper, TCR Vbeta CDR3 sequencing was carried out on more than 120 peripheral blood samples, which came from about 45 ophthalmopathy, around 75 hyperthyroidism and roughly 17 progressor patients.

With respect to this clonotype: Its recognized antigen is unknown. Base-call qualities are not available, and no considerably larger clone is one nucleotide away.

The full study reports these points: Most expanded thyroid clonotypes (frequency above 0.001) were also detected in blood, suggesting blood repertoires may reflect thyroid immune responses. In validation, the model predicted progression to ophthalmopathy with 55% to 71% sensitivity and roughly 72% specificity, a median of approximately 6.7 months before onset. No statistical method was used to set the sample size in advance, and investigators knew the group allocation. In cross-validation, a model built on a 13 V-J signature told ophthalmopathy apart from stable hyperthyroidism with less than 90% sensitivity and 81% to 82% specificity, and in testing the same model reached 80%/75%.

There are 15 amino acids in the CDR3, from cysteine to phenylalanine inclusive. The read is trimmed to its CDR3 DNA, 45 bases read in frame from base 1. The germline V end is reduced by 8 bases and the J end by 6 bases; junction bases left unmatched: 10. Sequences SNHLY (CDR1) and FYNNEI (CDR2) are obtained from the germline V gene. Moderately to severely active disease, a Clinical Activity Score of at least 3, a NOSPECS grade of at least 4, and a duration under 3 months were present in ophthalmopathy patients. Exclusion was applied to patients with uncontrolled infections, other autoimmune diseases, pregnancy or lactation. Diagnoses were based on clinical symptoms, serum thyroxine and TRAb, thyroid ultrasound and orbital computed tomography. Ficoll-Paque density gradient centrifugation was used to isolate PBMCs from approximately 10 ml of fresh peripheral blood. Total RNA was extracted using Trizol reagent, and RNA quality was assessed on an Agilent 2100 Bioanalyzer.

The TCR beta CDR3 regions were amplified from the RNA transcripts. A first-round RT-PCR of the TCR CDR3 used the HTBI primer set with the Qiagen OneStep RT-PCR kit. Libraries were constructed in a second round of multiplex PCR, after which size selection and purification were carried out. Paired-end sequencing of the libraries was performed with 100 bp reads on an Illumina HiSeq2000. The study's processing was this. Raw data were processed with SOAPnuke, discarding reads with adapters, uncalled bases, mean Phred below 15, or no exact constant-primer or identifier match. High-quality paired reads were merged with COPE v1.2.5, and unique nucleotide sequences were defined as clonotypes. MiTCR v1.1 was used to align the clonotypes against IMGT TRBV, TRBD and TRBJ reference segments. The analysis was restricted to V-J combinations with a frequency above 0.0001, which together covered over 99% of the repertoires. A TCS score was defined as the ratio between F50 (clonal expansion) and ExV (chaos), using BLOSUM62-based TCRdist between CDR3 peptides within each V-J. Welch's t-statistics and random forest reduced 500 to 550 V-J features to 13, which were used in a naive Bayes classifier (R e1071). TCRdb reanalyzed the raw reads on its own, using fastp at Q25 for trimming and MiXCR for clone calling, and kept in-frame beta chains. Entries are consolidated by CDR3 protein sequence, retaining the most common genes and DNA. Here the V and J calls rest on TCRdb's processing, not on the authors' analysis. Recorded for this sample are some 550,000 distinct CDR3 sequences; 16% of them occurred a single time. In total, the top ten clones hold around 3.3% of the sample.

This receptor chain uses TRBV2 and TRBJ2-1; 10 bases in the junction line up with TRBD2. Sequencing used blood. This TCR was sampled from a woman aged 40 to 50 with Graves' ophthalmopathy. Here is the DNA: TGTGCCAGCTGGGAGCCTAGCGGGGGACGCAATGAGCAGTTCTTC. Its protein reads: CASWEPSGGRNEQFF.